These 7 T cell receptor beta chains share one sample of origin, sequenced in a study of tissue T cells after allogeneic stem cell transplantation. The time point is: mouse harvest day 7 after allogeneic transplant. Tail vein injection delivered 10^7 T-cell-depleted bone marrow cells and 10^6 splenic CD5+ T cells. Method: immunoSEQ multiplex PCR; TCRdb's copy keeps in-frame clones and lacks some. The data contain 9,500 or so clones, around 40% of them singletons. Sequencing used skin. These receptors were collected from a female BALB/c mouse given C57BL/6 T cells with graft-versus-host disease after an allogeneic hematopoietic cell transplant.

Turning to this clone: Mouse germline and gene names are used. The read terminates 1 residue ahead of where the CDR3 ends, so the germline J gene completes it. The rearrangement joins TRBV3 to TRBJ1-4, with unresolved D. This CDR3 is built from 14 residues. Per germline, CDR1 SNHLY and CDR2 FYNGKV (reference sequence). Trimming took off 4 bases at V and 0 bases at J, with 6 bases between the two ends. The CDR3 region is CASSWGISNERLFF. CDR3 bases read: TGTGCCAGCAGCTGGGGAATTTCCAACGAAAGATTATTT. Supplemented by reference TRBV3 and TRBJ1-4, the full variable domain reads GPKVLQIPSHQIIDMGQMVTLNCDPVSNHLYFYWYKQILGQQMEFLVNFYNGKVMEKSKLFKDQFSVERPDGSYFTLKIQPTALEDSAVYFCASSWGISNERLFFGHGTKLSVL.

This clone was counted a few times. The gene names here belong to mouse. The read gets to within 1 residue of the CDR3 end, and the germline J gene fills in the rest. The chain combines TRBV23 with TRBJ2-2; whether TRBD1, the table's D call, matches the DNA was not checked. Germline-derived CDR1 and CDR2 are KGHTA and FQNQQP. This CDR3 comprises 14 residues. The sequenced part of the CDR3 DNA is TGCTCCAGCAGGCCTGACAGAAACACCGGGCAGCTCTAC. This sequence encodes CSSRPDRNTGQLY. The entire CDR3 reads CSSRPDRNTGQLYF.

Turning to this clone: Mouse names are used for the genes. The read comes to an end 1 residue before the CDR3 does, leaving the germline J gene to fill in the end. J is TRBJ1-4 and V is TRBV3; the D gene is possibly TRBD1 (6 bases). This CDR3 has 15 amino acids. Per the germline V gene, CDR1 is SNHLY and CDR2 is FYNGKV (reference sequence). Deletions cut 1 base from V and 3 bases from J, with 9 bases between. The CDR3 bases that were read are TGTGCCAGCAGCTTAGGAACAGGGACCAACGAAAGATTATTT. Its protein product is CASSLGTGTNERLF. From start to end, the CDR3 is CASSLGTGTNERLFF.

This clone was counted between two and nine times. The gene names here belong to mouse. The read falls 1 residue short of the CDR3 end, and the missing part is taken from the germline J gene. The chain couples TRBV26 to TRBJ1-1; D is uncertain. Germline loops: CDR1 KGHPV, CDR2 FQNQEV (reference sequence). The CDR3 consists of 11 residues. Trimming pared 4 bases from V and 5 bases from J, leaving 5 bases between. Incomplete CDR3 DNA: TGTGCCAGCAGTCGAACTACAGAAGTCTTC. Its translation: CASSRTTEVF. The whole CDR3 is CASSRTTEVFF.

This clone was observed a handful of times. Germline and genes: mouse. The CDR3 end is not reached by the read, which stops 1 residue before it; the germline J gene fills it in. The genes are TRBV13-1 and TRBJ2-5; D uncertain. Germline V gives CDR1 NSHNY, CDR2 SYGAGN. The V end was cut by 2 bases, the J end by 6 bases, with 4 bases between. This CDR3 region has 11 residues. CDR3 DNA, as far as it was read: TGTGCCAGCAGTGACAGGGACACCCAGTAC. Translation gives CASSDRDTQY. The whole CDR3 protein reads CASSDRDTQYF.

This clone has a handful of counts. The gene names here belong to mouse. The CDR3 end lies 1 residue beyond the end of the read and is filled in from the germline J gene. The chain is built from TRBV3 and TRBJ2-5, with D possibly TRBD2 on 6 matching bases. The CDR3 consists of 14 residues. V was clipped by 5 bases and J by 2 bases, with 11 bases between them. Germline CDR1 reads SNHLY; CDR2 reads FYNGKV (reference sequence). This CDR3 reads CASSPRDFQDTQYF. Partial CDR3 DNA: TGTGCCAGCAGCCCTCGGGACTTCCAAGACACCCAGTAC.

This clone occurred a few times. Gene names are mouse gene names. With the read ending 1 residue before the CDR3 end, the germline J gene is used to fill in that end. The chain uses TRBV26 and TRBJ2-7; 12 positions match TRBD1. The germline gives CDR1 KGHPV, CDR2 FQNQEV (reference sequence). J gave up 4 bases and V 4 bases, and 2 bases lay outside the gene matches. CDR3 length: 14 residues. CDR3 residues: CASSPGQGAYEQYF. The sequenced part of the CDR3 DNA is TGTGCCAGCAGTCCGGGACAGGGGGCTTATGAACAGTAC.